Sequencing of this T cell receptor beta chain was carried out in a study of T cell responses to AZD1222 COVID-19 vaccine. The repertoire was sequenced with immunoSEQ multiplex PCR; TCRdb's copy has only in-frame clones and lacks some. The sample yields about 94,000 clones, about 88% seen once. The CDR3 covers 18 residues. Germline V gene data show CDR1 as SGHTA and CDR2 as FQGNSA. The junction had 13 bases not matched to a gene; V was cut back by 2 bases and J by 1 base. The TCR was taken from an adult in good health. The sequenced sample was peripheral blood, obtained on day 0 of AZD1222 vaccination. The chain has TRBV7-2 and TRBJ2-5; 7 nucleotides line up with TRBD2. CDR3 region: CASSLLFRGGDPQETQYF. The CDR3 nucleotides read TGTGCCAGCAGCTTATTATTTCGCGGGGGTGACCCCCAAGAGACCCAGTACTTC. Full variable domain (remainder filled in from reference TRBV7-2 and TRBJ2-5): GAGVSQSPSNKVTEKGKDVELRCDPISGHTALYWYRQSLGQGLEFLIYFQGNSAPDKSGLPSDRFSAERTGGSVSTLTIQRTQQEDSAVYLCASSLLFRGGDPQETQYFGPGTRLLVL.